This T cell receptor (beta chain) was profiled in a study of cytomegalovirus exposure and HLA in healthy donors. General study points: There were over 150 TCR beta chains listed as cytomegalovirus-associated.

A note on this clone: The antigen remains unidentified.

This CDR3 is built from 14 residues. The PCR used 60 Vbeta and 13 Jbeta primers. Original processing methods: Roughly 9.9 million shared chains were among the approximately 80 million unique TCR beta chains that a later analysis counted. Using immunoSEQ multiplex PCR, the repertoire was profiled, and TCRdb retains in-frame clones only, with some absent. The DNA was the basis for D and trimming; V, J and clone size are from that table. The repertoire holds approximately 190,000 clones, with 75% to 80% as singletons. The TCR sequence derives from a woman in her 30s in good health and CMV-seropositive. J is TRBJ1-4 and V is TRBV12-1. TRBV12-1 is designated a pseudogene. The sequenced sample consisted of PBMCs. Written as DNA, the CDR3 is TGTGCCAGCAGCCGCCGGGGGACTAATGAAAAACTGTTTTTT. Translation: CASSRRGTNEKLFF.